This TCR beta chain appears in the sequencing data of a study of blood T cells in healthy people across ages. Combining a sample-barcoded 5' primer with a J-beta primer mix, a second PCR ran for roughly 7 to 12 cycles. TCRdb analysed the 5' RACE reads with MiXCR anew, one entry per CDR3 protein. The sample records 600,000 to 800,000 distinct CDR3 sequences, about 50% being singletons. CDR1 and CDR2 from the germline V gene are SGHRS and YFSETQ. The CDR3 consists of 15 residues. With 0 bases clipped from V and 4 bases from J, the junction kept 5 bases outside the gene matches. The receptor was derived from an elderly woman in good health. The source material was blood. This chain uses TRBV5-1 with TRBJ1-1; 8 bases align to TRBD1. DNA of the CDR3: TGCGCCAGCAGCTTGGGACAGGGGTTGGGCACTGAAGCTTTCTTT. Amino acids: CASSLGQGLGTEAFF. The whole variable domain, remainder taken from reference TRBV5-1 and TRBJ1-1, is KAGVTQTPRYLIKTRGQQVTLSCSPISGHRSVSWYQQTPGQGLQFLFEYFSETQRNKGNFPGRFSGRQFSNSRSEMNVSTLELGDSALYLCASSLGQGLGTEAFFGQGTRLTVV.